One and the same sample provided the 28 T cell receptor beta chains below, sequenced in a study of blood T cell repertoires in COVID-19. The data were produced by immunoSEQ multiplex PCR, yet TCRdb's version contains in-frame clones alone and is incomplete. The sample yields 240,000 or so clones, around 87% seen once. Material: peripheral blood. The receptors originated from a man in his 60s who had recovered from COVID-19.

This clone was observed once. The chain joins TRBV18 to TRBJ1-5; D uncertain. V gave up 1 base and J gave up 0 bases, with 7 bases separating them. From germline, CDR1 is KGHSH and CDR2 LQKENI. CDR3 length equals 15 residues. CDR3 sequence reads: CASSPQQTSNQPQHF. The CDR3 DNA is TGTGCCAGCTCACCACAACAGACTAGCAATCAGCCCCAGCATTTT.

V gene TRBV27 combines with J gene TRBJ2-2; D is uncertain. Looked up from germline, CDR1 is MNHEY and CDR2 is SMNVEV (reference sequence). The V and J ends lost 7 bases and 1 base respectively, with 22 bases between them. This CDR3 has 18 residues. CDR3 in amino acids: CASKGIRLVSLNTGELFF. The CDR3 coding sequence is TGTGCCAGCAAAGGTATCAGGTTGGTCTCTTTGAACACCGGGGAGCTGTTTTTT.

This clone was seen once. The chain joins TRBV5-4 to TRBJ1-2; a possible D gene is TRBD1 (6 bases). The germline V gene encodes CDR1 SGHNT and CDR2 YYREEE (reference sequence). Trimming stripped 4 bases from V and 6 bases from J, with 13 bases between. The CDR3 contains 13 residues. The CDR3 protein is CASSPDRTHGYTF. CDR3 sequence (DNA): TGTGCCAGCAGCCCCGACAGGACCCATGGCTACACCTTC.

The chain joins TRBV10-1 to TRBJ2-2; TRBD1 matches at 8 bases. The CDR3 consists of 14 residues. V gave up 6 bases and J gave up 5 bases; unmatched junction bases: 5. Germline V CDR1 and CDR2: WNHNN, SYGVQD (reference sequence). Written as DNA, the CDR3 is TGCGCCAGCAGCAGAGACAGGGGTACCGGGGAGCTGTTTTTT. Its protein product is CASSRDRGTGELFF.

The CDR3 here is CATSRAPGTAYSYEQYF. CDR3 in DNA: TGTGCCACCAGCAGGGCCCCCGGGACAGCGTACTCCTACGAGCAGTACTTC. The chain carries TRBV15 and TRBJ2-7, with TRBD1 matching 7 bases. The CDR3 is 17 residues long. Germline V CDR1 and CDR2: LNHNV, YYDKDF (reference sequence). Losses at the gene ends were 3 bases for V and 0 bases for J; bases not matched to a gene: 11.

The genes are TRBV3-1 (or the pseudogene TRBV3-2) and TRBJ2-7; 10 nucleotides agree with TRBD2. The length of the CDR3 is 19 residues. With V trimmed by 4 bases and J by 0 bases, 15 bases remained unmatched. Germline CDR1 reads LGHDT; CDR2 reads YNNKEL (reference sequence). This CDR3 is CASSPRPGVAGGSSYEQYF. In nucleotides, the CDR3 is TGTGCCAGCAGCCCCCGCCCCGGGGTAGCGGGGGGTAGCTCCTACGAGCAGTACTTC.

The genes are TRBV6-1 and TRBJ1-1; D ambiguous. CDR1 is MNHNS, CDR2 SASEGT, per germline. V was pared by 3 bases and J by 11 bases, with 13 bases between. The CDR3 spans 12 residues. The CDR3 here is CASSETKSRAFF. DNA for the CDR3: TGTGCCAGCAGTGAGACCAAATCGAGGGCTTTCTTT.

The CDR3 loop reads CASSYYQGVAAFF. DNA for the CDR3: TGTGCCAGCAGTTACTATCAGGGTGTCGCTGCTTTCTTT. This chain joins TRBV6-5 and TRBJ1-1; D perhaps matches TRBD1 (5 bases). Trimming removed 1 base from V and 11 bases from J, with 14 bases in between. In germline, CDR1 is MNHEY, CDR2 SVGAGI. CDR3 length: 13 amino acids.

V is TRBV6-5 and J is TRBJ1-1; TRBD1 aligns across 7 bases. The CDR3 covers 12 residues. CDR1 is MNHEY, CDR2 SVGAGI, per germline. The trim removed 2 bases at V and 11 bases at J, leaving 5 bases unmatched. In nucleotides, the CDR3 is TGTGCCAGCAGTTACAGGGGGCAAAGTGCTTTCTTT. This translates into CASSYRGQSAFF.

The rearrangement uses TRBV2 and TRBJ2-2; D perhaps matches TRBD1 (6 bases). Per germline, CDR1 SNHLY and CDR2 FYNNEI. Trimming stripped 7 bases from V and 2 bases from J, with 11 bases between. The CDR3 runs 14 residues. CDR3 protein: CASKTDSNTGELFF. The DNA of the CDR3 is TGTGCCAGCAAAACGGACAGTAACACCGGGGAGCTGTTTTTT.

The chain has TRBV7-9 and TRBJ1-2; possibly TRBD1 for D (6 bases). Germline V lookup: CDR1 SEHNR, CDR2 FQNEAQ (reference sequence). Trimming took off 2 bases at V and 10 bases at J, with 20 bases between the two ends. The CDR3 loop spans 15 amino acids. CDR3 nucleotides: TGTGCCAGCAGCTTATTTTTGGGGGCAACAGTATCCTACACCTTC. Its translation is CASSLFLGATVSYTF.

The CDR3 spells CAWSVSGLLGNQPQHF. In DNA, the CDR3 is TGTGCCTGGAGTGTATCCGGACTCCTCGGCAATCAGCCCCAGCATTTT. The genes are TRBV30 and TRBJ1-5; D remains ambiguous. The germline CDR1 and CDR2 sequences are GTSNPN and SVGIG (reference sequence). V was trimmed by 0 bases and J by 2 bases, leaving 14 bases between them. The CDR3 loop spans 16 amino acids.

The CDR3 DNA follows: TGTGCCAGCAGTTACTTCCCTCGTTTCGTAGCTTTCTTT. Translation gives CASSYFPRFVAFF. The rearrangement links TRBV6-6 to TRBJ1-1; no reliable D call. V lost 1 base, J lost 10 bases, and 13 bases lay in between. CDR1 MNHNY and CDR2 SVGAGI come from the germline V gene (reference sequence). The CDR3 loop spans 13 amino acids.

This rearrangement joins TRBV11-2 to TRBJ2-3, with D tentatively TRBD2 (5 bases). With 0 bases removed from V and 0 bases from J, the gap between germline ends came to 13 bases. This CDR3 is 17 amino acids long. Germline V gives CDR1 SGHAT, CDR2 FQNNGV. CDR3 DNA sequence: TGTGCCAGCAGCTTAGATCGCGAGGGTATTAGCACAGATACGCAGTATTTT. This codes for CASSLDREGISTDTQYF.

The chain employs TRBV7-9 and TRBJ2-1; 9 bases map to TRBD2. Germline CDR1 is SEHNR and CDR2 is FQNEAQ (reference sequence). V lost 4 bases, J lost 4 bases, and 11 bases stayed unmatched. The CDR3 length is 17 residues. CDR3 in DNA: TGTGCCAGCAGCTATACCGAGCGGGGGGATTTTTACAATGAGCAGTTCTTC. It is translated as CASSYTERGDFYNEQFF.

J is TRBJ2-3 and V is TRBV10-3; 9 bases are shared with TRBD1. Germline values: CDR1 ENHRY, CDR2 SYGVKD. V trimming: 6 bases; J trimming: 5 bases; junction bases outside the gene matches: 9. CDR3 length: 15 amino acids. The CDR3 reads CAIRKQGAPGDTQYF. The CDR3 DNA sequence: TGTGCCATCAGGAAACAGGGGGCGCCCGGAGATACGCAGTATTTT.

The chain joins TRBV21-1 to TRBJ2-5; TRBD1 is the table's D call and was not checked against the DNA. TRBV21-1 is a listed pseudogene. This CDR3 comprises 16 residues. CDR3 sequence (DNA): TGTGCCAGCAGCAAAGCCAAAAAGGGACAGAAAGAGACCCAGTACTTC. Translated: CASSKAKKGQKETQYF.

The chain has TRBV15 and TRBJ2-7; 8 bases map to TRBD1. Germline V gives CDR1 LNHNV, CDR2 YYDKDF (reference sequence). Trimming cost V 5 bases and J 9 bases; bases outside gene matches: 15. The CDR3 has 15 residues. For the CDR3, the DNA is TGTGCCACCAGCGATCCAGGGGGCCGTCTACGAGGGCAGTACGTC. It translates to CATSDPGGRLRGQYV.

The chain is built from TRBV10-2 and TRBJ2-3; 7 positions agree with TRBD2. CDR3 length: 16 residues. Germline CDR1 WSHSY, CDR2 SAAADI. Losses at the gene ends were 6 bases for V and 0 bases for J; bases not matched to a gene: 9. The CDR3, as DNA: TGCGCCAGCAGCGAGCGGGGAGCCCTTAGCACAGATACGCAGTATTTT. It encodes CASSERGALSTDTQYF.

This chain uses TRBV24-1 with TRBJ1-1, with 9 nucleotides matching TRBD1. This CDR3 contains 15 residues. Germline V gives CDR1 KGHDR, CDR2 SFDVKD. The trim removed 4 bases at V and 1 base at J, leaving 3 bases unmatched. DNA of the CDR3: TGTGCCACCAGTGACCCGGGACAGGGGAACACTGAAGCTTTCTTT. Translated, it gives CATSDPGQGNTEAFF.

The rearrangement links TRBV5-1 to TRBJ1-4, with 9 bases fitting TRBD1. From germline, CDR1 is SGHRS and CDR2 YFSETQ. The junction had 8 bases not matched to a gene; V was cut back by 3 bases and J by 11 bases. The CDR3 loop spans 14 amino acids. In nucleotides, the CDR3 is TGCGCCAGCAGCTCGGGACAGGGTGAGGGGAAACTGTTTTTT. Translating gives CASSSGQGEGKLFF.

The CDR3: CASSLRGGTDTQYF. Written as DNA, the CDR3 is TGTGCCAGCAGTTTGCGGGGGGGTACAGATACGCAGTATTTT. The rearrangement uses TRBV27 and TRBJ2-3; 9 bases map to TRBD2. The CDR3 contains 14 residues. Trimming at V came to 3 bases and at J to 3 bases, leaving 1 base not matched to a gene. Germline lookup yields CDR1 MNHEY and CDR2 SMNVEV (reference sequence).

CDR3 in amino acids: CASNMWGGGYEQYF. CDR3 DNA sequence: TGTGCCAGCAACATGTGGGGAGGAGGCTACGAGCAGTACTTC. The chain joins TRBV5-8 to TRBJ2-7; possibly TRBD2 for D (6 bases). The CDR3 is 14 amino acids. The V gene's germline CDR1 is SGHTS and CDR2 YDEGEE. V shed 6 bases and J shed 3 bases, with 16 bases lying between them.

The chain uses TRBV27 and TRBJ1-1; TRBD1 is a possible D gene (6 bases). The CDR3 runs to 15 residues. Per the germline V gene, CDR1 is MNHEY and CDR2 is SMNVEV (reference sequence). Trimming took off 5 bases at V and 1 base at J, with 14 bases between the two ends. The CDR3 bases are TGTGCCAGCAGTGTAGCAGGGGTCCGGAACACTGAAGCTTTCTTT. This gives the protein CASSVAGVRNTEAFF.

The chain uses TRBV6-2 or TRBV6-3 and TRBJ2-7; D not resolved. V gave up 1 base and J gave up 3 bases, with 7 bases separating them. Germline lookup yields CDR1 MNHEY and CDR2 SVGEGT. The CDR3 spans 13 residues. CDR3 amino acids: CASSYYYFYEQYF. CDR3 sequence (DNA): TGTGCCAGCAGTTACTACTACTTCTACGAGCAGTACTTC.

The chain combines TRBV4-2 with TRBJ1-6; 12 bases are a match to TRBD1. The CDR3 runs to 18 residues. CDR1 is LGHNA and CDR2 is YNFKEQ in the germline V gene. The trim removed 0 bases at V and 10 bases at J, leaving 10 bases unmatched. In DNA form, the CDR3 reads TGTGCCAGCAGCCAAGATTGGGACAGGGGGCCGACTCACTCACCCCTCCACTTT. Translating gives CASSQDWDRGPTHSPLHF.

The table lists this clone with a count of one. This chain links TRBV7-9 with TRBJ1-6; 9 positions match TRBD1. Germline-derived CDR1 and CDR2 are SEHNR and FQNEAQ (reference sequence). This CDR3 region has 15 residues. V shed 5 bases and J 6 bases; nucleotides not matched to a gene: 5. The CDR3 region has the DNA TGTGCCAGCAGCCCAGCGGACAGGGGTAATTCACCCCTCCACTTT. It is translated as CASSPADRGNSPLHF.

V and J are TRBV4-2 and TRBJ2-5; unclear D gene. CDR1 is LGHNA, CDR2 YNFKEQ, per germline. Trimming shortened V by 1 base and J by 4 bases, and 4 bases separated the two germline ends. CDR3 length equals 12 residues. Here the CDR3 DNA reads TGTGCCAGCAGCCAAGTCCGAGAGACCCAGTACTTC. Residues: CASSQVRETQYF.